These T cell receptor beta chains were read from a single sample in a study of shared clonotypes between healthy human individuals. TCRdb's copy holds only in-frame clones and misses some; the assay was immunoSEQ multiplex PCR. The sample comprises roughly 2.4 million clones, about 94% of which are singletons, and about 0.13% rests with the top ten. Sequenced input: naive CD4+ T cells sorted from blood. All receptors come from a man aged 18-30 years in good health. CDR3s include the opening cysteine and the closing phenylalanine or tryptophan. The D gene is left open where the match is weak. Clone size, where shown, is once, few, many, or a class for clones that have expanded.

TRBV5-1	TRBJ2-5	NA	NA	TGCGCCAGCAGCTCCGTGGCGGGGACCCAGTACTTC	CASSSVAGTQYF
TRBV18	TRBJ2-3	NA	TRBD1	TGTGCCAGCTCACCATACGTCGGACAGGGAACAGATACGCAGTATTTT	CASSPYVGQGTDTQYF
TRBV9	TRBJ1-6	once	TRBD1	TGTGCCAGCAGCGGGACAGGGGTAGCTTCACCCCTCCACTTT	CASSGTGVASPLHF
TRBV7-2	TRBJ1-4	NA	TRBD1	TGTGCCAGCAGCTTAGCCCCACCCGACAGGGGTGGGGAAAAACTGTTTTTT	CASSLAPPDRGGEKLFF
TRBV7-3	TRBJ2-1	NA	TRBD1	TGTGCCAGCAGCTCCCGGGACAGAGGCAATGAGCAGTTCTTC	CASSSRDRGNEQFF
TRBV6-5	TRBJ1-2	NA	NA	TGTGCCAGCAGTTACGGGGACGGCTATGGCTACACCTTC	CASSYGDGYGYTF
TRBV27	TRBJ2-7	NA	TRBD1	TGTGCCAGCAGACGACAGGGTTGGTACGAGCAGTACTTC	CASRRQGWYEQYF
TRBV27	TRBJ2-1	few	NA	TGTGCCAGCAGTTGGGGGGATAATGAGCAGTTCTTC	CASSWGDNEQFF
TRBV7-6	TRBJ2-3	NA	NA	TGTGCCAGCAGCTTAAGGGTCTTGGGCAACACAGATACGCAGTATTTT	CASSLRVLGNTDTQYF
TRBV6-6	TRBJ1-2	NA	NA	TGTGCCAGCAGTACCCGGGATCGCCCGACGGTCAGCTACACCTTC	CASSTRDRPTVSYTF
TRBV5-5	TRBJ2-1	NA	NA	TGTGCCAGCAGGGCCCAGGGGCTTCAATACAATGAGCAGTTCTTC	CASRAQGLQYNEQFF
TRBV6-1	TRBJ2-5	NA	NA	TGTGCCGCCGAGGGGGGGCCTTTCCAAGAGACCCAGTACTTC	CAAEGGPFQETQYF
TRBV25-1	TRBJ2-3	NA	NA	TGTGCCAGCAGTCCCGGGACAACAAGCACAGATACGCAGTATTTT	CASSPGTTSTDTQYF
TRBV18	TRBJ2-2	NA	NA	TGTGCCAGCTCACCACCGTCGTACTACACCGGGGAGCTGTTTTTT	CASSPPSYYTGELFF
TRBV5-1	TRBJ2-7	NA	TRBD1	TGCGCCAGCAGCTTGGATGGGACAGTCTACGAGCAGTACTTC	CASSLDGTVYEQYF
TRBV15	TRBJ1-4	few	NA	TGTGCCACCAGCAGAGACCGGACTAATGAAAAACTGTTTTTT	CATSRDRTNEKLFF
TRBV6-5	TRBJ1-6	NA	NA	TGTGCCAGCAGTTACTCGCCGGGGCAATCAGGTTCACCCCTCCACTTT	CASSYSPGQSGSPLHF
TRBV6-6	TRBJ1-2	NA	NA	TGTGCCAGCAGCTCGCAGGGAGGGACTAACTATGGCTACACCTTC	CASSSQGGTNYGYTF
TRBV12-5	TRBJ2-3	NA	TRBD1	TGTGCTAGTGGTTTGGGACAGGGGTTCACAGATACGCAGTATTTT	CASGLGQGFTDTQYF
TRBV5-1	TRBJ2-2	NA	TRBD2	TGCGCCAGCAGCTCGACTAGCGGGAGGGGCACCGGGGAGCTGTTTTTT	CASSSTSGRGTGELFF
TRBV9	TRBJ2-3	once	TRBD2	TGTGCCAGCAGCGTAGCGGGAGGGTACGCAGATACGCAGTATTTT	CASSVAGGYADTQYF
TRBV10-3	TRBJ2-7	NA	TRBD1	TGTGCCATCAGTGAGTCTGGGACAGGGGTTAGCGAGCAGTACTTC	CAISESGTGVSEQYF
TRBV7-9	TRBJ2-7	NA	NA	TGTGCCAGCAGCTTACGGTCGGGACTCTCCTACGAGCAGTACTTC	CASSLRSGLSYEQYF
TRBV19	TRBJ1-1	NA	TRBD1	TGTGCCAGTAGTTTAGACAGGGGTGGTGCTGAAGCTTTCTTT	CASSLDRGGAEAFF
TRBV9	TRBJ1-1	NA	NA	TGTGCCAGCAGCGTAGGGCTTGGACAACAGAACACTGAAGCTTTCTTT	CASSVGLGQQNTEAFF
TRBV5-1	TRBJ2-3	NA	TRBD2	TGCGCCAGCAGCTTGGGTATCGGACTAGTTAGTGCAGATACGCAGTATTTT	CASSLGIGLVSADTQYF
TRBV5-1	TRBJ1-1	once	NA	TGCGCCAGCAGCCCTTTGACGGCCATGAACACCGAAGCTTTCTTT	CASSPLTAMNTEAFF
TRBV5-1	TRBJ1-6	NA	TRBD1	TGCGCCAGCAGCATGCAGGGGGTGTATAATTCACCCCTCCACTTT	CASSMQGVYNSPLHF
TRBV28	TRBJ2-7	NA	NA	TGTGCCAGCAATTCATTTGGGCCCTACGAGCAGTACTTC	CASNSFGPYEQYF
TRBV2	TRBJ2-1	NA	NA	TGTGCCAGCAGAAACAGGGTCGCCCATGAGCAGTTCTTC	CASRNRVAHEQFF
TRBV5-4	TRBJ2-5	NA	TRBD1	TGTGTCAGCAGCTCAACAGGGGAAGAGGGGACCCAGTACTTC	CVSSSTGEEGTQYF
TRBV2	TRBJ2-7	NA	NA	TGTGCCAGCAGGACTTCCTCGAAAGGGATCTACGAGCAGTACTTC	CASRTSSKGIYEQYF
TRBV5-1	TRBJ1-1	once	TRBD1	TGCGCCAGCAGCCCGACAGGGGGGGACACTGAAGCTTTCTTT	CASSPTGGDTEAFF
TRBV7-2	TRBJ2-7	NA	TRBD2	TGTGCCAGCAGCTCTACCGGGACAGCTAGCGGGATCTACGAGCAGTACTTC	CASSSTGTASGIYEQYF
TRBV2	TRBJ2-1	NA	NA	TGTGCCAGCAGGATGCAGGGGTTATCCTACAATGAGCAGTTCTTC	CASRMQGLSYNEQFF
TRBV6-1	TRBJ1-2	NA	NA	TGTGCCAGCAGTGAACGGGGGGTGGACTATGGCTACACCTTC	CASSERGVDYGYTF
TRBV5-4	TRBJ2-7	NA	TRBD1	TGTGCCAGCAGCGCCGGGACAGGGACTTACGAGCAGTACTTC	CASSAGTGTYEQYF
TRBV10-3	TRBJ1-4	NA	NA	TGTGCCATCAGTGAGGGGGGTTCTACTAATGAAAAACTGTTTTTT	CAISEGGSTNEKLFF
TRBV28	TRBJ1-2	NA	NA	TGTGCCACCCTTTCCATTAAGGGGGGCTACACCTTC	CATLSIKGGYTF
TRBV4-1	TRBJ2-6	NA	NA	TGCGCCAGCAGCCAAGAAGGGTTTCCCCCTCCGGCTGGGGCCAACGTCCTGACTTTC	CASSQEGFPPPAGANVLTF
TRBV18	TRBJ2-3	NA	NA	TGTGCCAGCTCACCGGTAGGACCCCCGCTGGATACGCAGTATTTT	CASSPVGPPLDTQYF
TRBV11-3	TRBJ2-3	NA	NA	TGTGCCAGCAGCTCGGACTTACTTAGCGGTAGCACAGATACGCAGTATTTT	CASSSDLLSGSTDTQYF
TRBV5-1	TRBJ2-3	NA	TRBD1	TGCGCCAGCAGCTTGCCGGGACAGAGCACAGATACGCAGTATTTT	CASSLPGQSTDTQYF
TRBV7-9	TRBJ1-2	NA	NA	TGTGCCAGCAGCTTAGCTGGTTTGACCTGGGGCTACACCTTC	CASSLAGLTWGYTF
TRBV6-5	TRBJ1-5	NA	TRBD1	TGTGCCAGCAGTTCGGACAGGGATAAGGTTCAGCCCCAGCATTTT	CASSSDRDKVQPQHF
TRBV30	TRBJ1-2	NA	NA	TGTGCCGGGGTGGGGACATCGATCTACACCTTC	CAGVGTSIYTF
TRBV7-2	TRBJ2-7	NA	TRBD1	TGTGCCAGCAGCTTAGGTCGGACAGGGCGAAGATACGAGCAGTACTTC	CASSLGRTGRRYEQYF
TRBV19	TRBJ1-2	few	NA	TGTGCCAGTAGTATACGGGAAGGCTACACCTTC	CASSIREGYTF
TRBV19	TRBJ2-4	once	TRBD2	TGTGCCACTAGAGGGACTAGCGGGAGCTCGGCTAAAAACATTCAGTACTTC	CATRGTSGSSAKNIQYF
TRBV7-9	TRBJ2-7	NA	TRBD1	TGTGCCAGCAGCAAACCGGGACAGCCCTACGAGCAGTACTTC	CASSKPGQPYEQYF
TRBV6-4	TRBJ2-3	NA	TRBD1	TGTGCCAGCAGTGACGAGGGACAGGGGGCGAATACGCAGTATTTT	CASSDEGQGANTQYF
TRBV2	TRBJ1-4	NA	NA	TGTGCCAGCAGTGAAGGACAGTCAACTAATGAAAAACTGTTTTTT	CASSEGQSTNEKLFF
TRBV10-1	TRBJ2-6	NA	NA	TGCGCCAGCAGTGAGGGCAGAGGGGGGGCCAACGTCCTGACTTTC	CASSEGRGGANVLTF
TRBV19	TRBJ1-4	NA	NA	TGTGCCAGTAGTACCCGGGGGACTAATGAAAAACTGTTTTTT	CASSTRGTNEKLFF
TRBV6-1	TRBJ2-5	NA	NA	TGTGCCAGCAGTGAAATAGGTAGAGGGGAAGAGACCCAGTACTTC	CASSEIGRGEETQYF
TRBV18	TRBJ1-3	NA	NA	TGTGCCAGCTCACCACCCCTCGGGACCTTCCTAATCACCTCTGGAAACACCATATATTTT	CASSPPLGTFLITSGNTIYF
TRBV28	TRBJ2-1	NA	TRBD2	TGTGCCAGCAGTCCCGGACTAGCGGATTACAATGAGCAGTTCTTC	CASSPGLADYNEQFF
TRBV13	TRBJ2-1	NA	TRBD1	TGTGCCAGCAGCCCTGGTTGGACAGGTAACAATGAGCAGTTCTTC	CASSPGWTGNNEQFF
TRBV7-2	TRBJ2-7	NA	TRBD2	TGTGCCAGCAGCTTTTCTAGCGGGAGCGGGTACGAGCAGTACTTC	CASSFSSGSGYEQYF
TRBV11-2	TRBJ1-5	NA	TRBD1	TGTGCCAGCAGCCCCGGACAGGGGGTTAGCAATCAGCCCCAGCATTTT	CASSPGQGVSNQPQHF